Listed below are T cell receptor beta chains from one sample, sequenced in a study of shared clonotypes between healthy human individuals. TCRdb's table, derived via immunoSEQ multiplex PCR, lists solely in-frame clones and lacks some. The sample consists of about 2.3 million clones, approximately 93% of them appearing once. The material sequenced was naive CD4+ T cells from PBMCs. These TCRs come from a man aged 18 to 30 in good health. Some clones in this sample may be carry-over from other donors' samples. Each CDR3 is given with its conserved first and last residue. A D gene is named only where the DNA matches it firmly. Clone size appears in some rows only: once, few, many, or a class for an expanded clone.

J gene: TRBJ1-1; D gene: .; V gene: TRBV6-5; clone size: .; CDR3 DNA: TGTGCCAGCAGTTTTACCAGATTGAACACTGAAGCTTTCTTT; CDR3 protein: CASSFTRLNTEAFF
J gene: TRBJ2-3; D gene: .; V gene: TRBV19; clone size: .; CDR3 DNA: TGTGCCAGTAGGTCCTCGGATACGCAGTATTTT; CDR3 protein: CASRSSDTQYF
J gene: TRBJ2-1; D gene: TRBD2; V gene: TRBV5-1; clone size: .; CDR3 DNA: TGCGCCAGCAGCTTGGGCTCTAGCGGGGGTTACAATGAGCAGTTCTTC; CDR3 protein: CASSLGSSGGYNEQFF
J gene: TRBJ1-1; D gene: .; V gene: TRBV29-1; clone size: few; CDR3 DNA: TGCAGCGTCCGACCGGCAGGGAACACTGAAGCTTTCTTT; CDR3 protein: CSVRPAGNTEAFF
J gene: TRBJ2-2; D gene: TRBD2; V gene: TRBV5-1; clone size: .; CDR3 DNA: TGCGCCAGCAGCTTCCCTTTAGCGGGAATGGCCGGGGAGCTGTTTTTT; CDR3 protein: CASSFPLAGMAGELFF
J gene: TRBJ2-7; D gene: TRBD2; V gene: TRBV29-1; clone size: .; CDR3 DNA: TGCAGCGCATGGGGGCGGGAGGGCTCCTACGAGCAGTACTTC; CDR3 protein: CSAWGREGSYEQYF
J gene: TRBJ2-7; D gene: .; V gene: TRBV5-4; clone size: .; CDR3 DNA: TGTGCCAGCAGCTTGGCGGGGACCGCCTCCTACGAGCAGTACTTC; CDR3 protein: CASSLAGTASYEQYF
J gene: TRBJ2-5; D gene: .; V gene: TRBV1; clone size: .; CDR3 DNA: TGCACCAGCAGCCAAGACCGCCCCCCGGGGCAAGAGACCCAGTACTTC; CDR3 protein: CTSSQDRPPGQETQYF
J gene: TRBJ1-4; D gene: TRBD1; V gene: TRBV5-4; clone size: once; CDR3 DNA: TGTGCCAGCAGCCCATCAGGGGGCTCCAGTGAAAAACTGTTTTTT; CDR3 protein: CASSPSGGSSEKLFF
J gene: TRBJ1-2; D gene: TRBD1; V gene: TRBV19; clone size: .; CDR3 DNA: TGTGCCAGTAGTTTCTGGGACAGGGTGAACTATGGCTACACCTTC; CDR3 protein: CASSFWDRVNYGYTF
J gene: TRBJ1-1; D gene: TRBD1; V gene: TRBV19; clone size: .; CDR3 DNA: TGTGCCAGTAGTCCGGGCTGGACAGGGGATAGAGCTTTCTTT; CDR3 protein: CASSPGWTGDRAFF
J gene: TRBJ2-5; D gene: .; V gene: TRBV15; clone size: .; CDR3 DNA: TGTGCCACCAGCAGAGATCCTGCAGCGCCGGCGGAGACCCAGTACTTC; CDR3 protein: CATSRDPAAPAETQYF
J gene: TRBJ1-3; D gene: .; V gene: TRBV5-1; clone size: .; CDR3 DNA: TGCGCCAGCAGCTTGTCGGCAACTGGAAACACCATATATTTT; CDR3 protein: CASSLSATGNTIYF
J gene: TRBJ2-2; D gene: TRBD2; V gene: TRBV10-3; clone size: .; CDR3 DNA: TGTGCCATCAGTGCGGGGCGGGAGGGCCGGAACACCGGGGAGCTGTTTTTT; CDR3 protein: CAISAGREGRNTGELFF
J gene: TRBJ2-5; D gene: TRBD2; V gene: TRBV5-1; clone size: .; CDR3 DNA: TGCGCCAGCAGCTTAGTAGTAGCGGGAGTGGGAGAGACCCAGTACTTC; CDR3 protein: CASSLVVAGVGETQYF
J gene: TRBJ2-1; D gene: TRBD2; V gene: TRBV7-2; clone size: .; CDR3 DNA: TGTGCCAGCAGCTTGTGGATAGCGGGAGATCACAATGAGCAGTTCTTC; CDR3 protein: CASSLWIAGDHNEQFF
J gene: TRBJ2-2; D gene: .; V gene: TRBV6-1; clone size: .; CDR3 DNA: TGTGCCAGCAGTGAATGGGGGGCCCTGAACACCGGGGAGCTGTTTTTT; CDR3 protein: CASSEWGALNTGELFF
J gene: TRBJ2-1; D gene: .; V gene: TRBV5-4; clone size: .; CDR3 DNA: TGTGCCAGCAGCGTCGACAGTTTTGGCAATGAGCAGTTCTTC; CDR3 protein: CASSVDSFGNEQFF
J gene: TRBJ1-3; D gene: .; V gene: TRBV5-1; clone size: .; CDR3 DNA: TGCGCCAGCAGCTTGGGGCAGGTTGGAAACACCATATATTTT; CDR3 protein: CASSLGQVGNTIYF
J gene: TRBJ2-1; D gene: .; V gene: TRBV7-2; clone size: .; CDR3 DNA: TGTGCCAGCAGCTTGCGGTCGTGGGAGCAGTTCTTC; CDR3 protein: CASSLRSWEQFF
J gene: TRBJ1-1; D gene: TRBD1; V gene: TRBV29-1; clone size: few; CDR3 DNA: TGCAGCGTAGTAACAGGGGGCACTGAAGCTTTCTTT; CDR3 protein: CSVVTGGTEAFF
J gene: TRBJ2-7; D gene: TRBD2; V gene: TRBV4-1; clone size: .; CDR3 DNA: TGCGCCAGCAGCCAAGTCTGGCTAGCGGGAGTTCACTACGAGCAGTACTTC; CDR3 protein: CASSQVWLAGVHYEQYF
J gene: TRBJ2-1; D gene: TRBD2; V gene: TRBV6-5; clone size: .; CDR3 DNA: TGTGCCAGCAGGCCGGGACTAGCGAATGAGCAGTTCTTC; CDR3 protein: CASRPGLANEQFF
J gene: TRBJ2-1; D gene: .; V gene: TRBV29-1; clone size: .; CDR3 DNA: TGCAGCGTTGAAGACTGGAGTCTCTACAATGAGCAGTTCTTC; CDR3 protein: CSVEDWSLYNEQFF
J gene: TRBJ2-7; D gene: TRBD1; V gene: TRBV5-1; clone size: .; CDR3 DNA: TGCGCCAGCAGCTCGCCGGGACAGTCCTACGAGCAGTACTTC; CDR3 protein: CASSSPGQSYEQYF
J gene: TRBJ1-1; D gene: .; V gene: TRBV6-5; clone size: .; CDR3 DNA: TGTGCCAGCAGTTACCTGAGAGGGGGGGTGACTGAAGCTTTCTTT; CDR3 protein: CASSYLRGGVTEAFF
J gene: TRBJ2-2; D gene: TRBD1; V gene: TRBV10-1; clone size: .; CDR3 DNA: TGCGCCAGCAGTGAGTCGTTATGGGGACAGGGGCCTGCGAACACCGGGGAGCTGTTTTTT; CDR3 protein: CASSESLWGQGPANTGELFF
J gene: TRBJ1-3; D gene: .; V gene: TRBV11-2; clone size: .; CDR3 DNA: TGTGCCAGCAGCTTAGCTGGAACCAGCTCTGGAAACACCATATATTTT; CDR3 protein: CASSLAGTSSGNTIYF
J gene: TRBJ2-7; D gene: .; V gene: TRBV5-6; clone size: .; CDR3 DNA: TGTGCCAGCAGCCAGGGGGGACTCGCCTCCTACGAGCAGTACTTC; CDR3 protein: CASSQGGLASYEQYF
J gene: TRBJ2-2; D gene: TRBD1; V gene: TRBV5-1; clone size: once; CDR3 DNA: TGCGCCAGCAGCCCCCGACAGGGGAGGACCGGGGAGCTGTTTTTT; CDR3 protein: CASSPRQGRTGELFF
J gene: TRBJ2-3; D gene: TRBD2; V gene: TRBV29-1; clone size: .; CDR3 DNA: TGCAGCGGAGGGACTAGCGGGAGTCGAGGAACAGATACGCAGTATTTT; CDR3 protein: CSGGTSGSRGTDTQYF
J gene: TRBJ2-5; D gene: TRBD2; V gene: TRBV7-9; clone size: .; CDR3 DNA: TGTGCCAGCAGCTGGGGACTAGCGGGAGGGCCCCCTGAGACCCAGTACTTC; CDR3 protein: CASSWGLAGGPPETQYF
J gene: TRBJ2-1; D gene: .; V gene: TRBV28; clone size: .; CDR3 DNA: TGTGCCAGCAGCTCGACTCCCTATGAGCAGTTCTTC; CDR3 protein: CASSSTPYEQFF
J gene: TRBJ1-1; D gene: .; V gene: TRBV29-1; clone size: .; CDR3 DNA: TGCAGCGTTCGCAGCCTGAACACTGAAGCTTTCTTT; CDR3 protein: CSVRSLNTEAFF
J gene: TRBJ1-4; D gene: .; V gene: TRBV2; clone size: .; CDR3 DNA: TGTGCCAGCAGTGACAGGGGCGGTAATGAAAAACTGTTTTTT; CDR3 protein: CASSDRGGNEKLFF
J gene: TRBJ2-2; D gene: .; V gene: TRBV7-9; clone size: .; CDR3 DNA: TGTGCTAGCACCACATATGGGGCAAGGGAAACCGGGGAGCTGTTTTTT; CDR3 protein: CASTTYGARETGELFF
J gene: TRBJ1-2; D gene: .; V gene: TRBV6-1; clone size: .; CDR3 DNA: TGTGCCAGCGTGCAGTCGATTAACTATGGCTACACCTTC; CDR3 protein: CASVQSINYGYTF
J gene: TRBJ2-5; D gene: TRBD2; V gene: TRBV9; clone size: .; CDR3 DNA: TGTGCCAGCAGCCCCCAATTCGCTAGCGGGGCTATTTCACAGACCCAGTACTTC; CDR3 protein: CASSPQFASGAISQTQYF
J gene: TRBJ2-5; D gene: .; V gene: TRBV7-2; clone size: .; CDR3 DNA: TGTGCCAGCAGCTCTCTCTGGGGGGAGACCCAGTACTTC; CDR3 protein: CASSSLWGETQYF
J gene: TRBJ1-6; D gene: TRBD1; V gene: TRBV7-3; clone size: .; CDR3 DNA: TGTGCCAGCAGGTCTGACAGGGGAGTCAATTCACCCCTCCACTTT; CDR3 protein: CASRSDRGVNSPLHF
J gene: TRBJ2-7; D gene: TRBD2; V gene: TRBV5-6; clone size: .; CDR3 DNA: TGTGCCAGCAGCTTGTATGGACTAGCGGGATTCGAGCAGTACTTC; CDR3 protein: CASSLYGLAGFEQYF
J gene: TRBJ2-7; D gene: .; V gene: TRBV28; clone size: .; CDR3 DNA: TGTGCCAGCAGTACCCCGAGCAGGGGAGGGATCTACGAGCAGTACTTC; CDR3 protein: CASSTPSRGGIYEQYF
J gene: TRBJ2-3; D gene: TRBD1; V gene: TRBV10-2; clone size: .; CDR3 DNA: TGCGCCACTTCTCAAAGGGGGCGCAGAGGCGCAGATACGCAGTATTTT; CDR3 protein: CATSQRGRRGADTQYF
J gene: TRBJ1-2; D gene: .; V gene: TRBV7-9; clone size: once; CDR3 DNA: TGTGCCAGCAGCTTAGATTATGGCTACACCTTC; CDR3 protein: CASSLDYGYTF
J gene: TRBJ2-7; D gene: TRBD2; V gene: TRBV19; clone size: .; CDR3 DNA: TGTGCCAGCAGGACTAGCGGCATTGTACCCTACGAGCAGTACTTC; CDR3 protein: CASRTSGIVPYEQYF
J gene: TRBJ2-5; D gene: TRBD1; V gene: TRBV28; clone size: .; CDR3 DNA: TGTGCCAGCACTTCCTCAACAGGGGACGAGACCCAGTACTTC; CDR3 protein: CASTSSTGDETQYF
J gene: TRBJ1-5; D gene: .; V gene: TRBV7-3; clone size: .; CDR3 DNA: TGTGCCAGCAGCGTGAATGGAGGTAGCAATCAGCCCCAGCATTTT; CDR3 protein: CASSVNGGSNQPQHF
J gene: TRBJ2-2; D gene: TRBD2; V gene: TRBV27; clone size: .; CDR3 DNA: TGTGCCAGCAGTTTAGCGGGAGGGGGGGTATGGGAGCTGTTTTTT; CDR3 protein: CASSLAGGGVWELFF
J gene: TRBJ2-7; D gene: TRBD2; V gene: TRBV19; clone size: .; CDR3 DNA: TGTGCCAGTAGTATTCTAGCGGGCAGCTCCTACGAGCAGTACTTC; CDR3 protein: CASSILAGSSYEQYF
J gene: TRBJ2-5; D gene: .; V gene: TRBV5-1; clone size: .; CDR3 DNA: TGCGCCAGCAGCTTGTATGTGGGGCAAGAGACCCAGTACTTC; CDR3 protein: CASSLYVGQETQYF
J gene: TRBJ2-1; D gene: TRBD1; V gene: TRBV7-2; clone size: .; CDR3 DNA: TGTGCCAGCAGCTTGGCACAGGGGTTCGGGGCCCGTACCAATGAGCAGTTCTTC; CDR3 protein: CASSLAQGFGARTNEQFF